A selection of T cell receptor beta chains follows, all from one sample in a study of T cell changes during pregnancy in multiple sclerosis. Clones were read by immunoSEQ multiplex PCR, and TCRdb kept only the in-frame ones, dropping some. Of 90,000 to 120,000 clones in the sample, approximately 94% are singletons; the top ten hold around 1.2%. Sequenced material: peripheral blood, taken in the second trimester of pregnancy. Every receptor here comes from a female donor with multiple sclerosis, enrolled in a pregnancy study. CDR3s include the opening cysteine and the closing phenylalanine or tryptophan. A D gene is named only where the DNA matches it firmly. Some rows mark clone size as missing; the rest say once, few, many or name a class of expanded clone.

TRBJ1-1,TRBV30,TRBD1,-,TGTGCCTGGAGCGGACAGGTGAACACTGAAGCTTTCTTT,CAWSGQVNTEAFF
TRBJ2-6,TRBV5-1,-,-,TGCGCCAGCAGCCTGGACACAGGAAGCTCTGGGGCCAACGTCCTGACTTTC,CASSLDTGSSGANVLTF
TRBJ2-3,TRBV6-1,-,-,TGTGCCAGCACCGAACTTCAGGGAACAGATACGCAGTATTTT,CASTELQGTDTQYF
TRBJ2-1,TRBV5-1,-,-,TGCGCCAGCAGCTTGGTGGGACTGGACAACAATGAGCAGTTCTTC,CASSLVGLDNNEQFF
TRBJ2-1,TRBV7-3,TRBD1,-,TGTGCCAGCAGCTTAAGGGGGACAGGGGGCAATGAGCAGTTCTTC,CASSLRGTGGNEQFF
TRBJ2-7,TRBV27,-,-,TGTGCCAGCAGTTTAGGGTTCGGAGCAAGCGAGCAGTACTTC,CASSLGFGASEQYF
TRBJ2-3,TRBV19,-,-,TGTGCCAGTAACGACGGACTTAGCACAGATACGCAGTATTTT,CASNDGLSTDTQYF
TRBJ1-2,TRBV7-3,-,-,TGTGCCAGCAGCTCAGGGACTCCTGGTACCCTCTATGGCTACACCTTC,CASSSGTPGTLYGYTF
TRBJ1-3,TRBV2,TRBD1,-,TGTGCCACACGAAGAGACAGGGACACCATATATTTT,CATRRDRDTIYF
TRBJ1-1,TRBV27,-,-,TGTGCCAGCAGGGGCTGGGGGGGCAGCACTGAAGCTTTCTTT,CASRGWGGSTEAFF
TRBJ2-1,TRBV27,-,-,TGTGCCAGCAGTTTCAATAGGGCTAGCGACCACAATGAGCAGTTCTTC,CASSFNRASDHNEQFF
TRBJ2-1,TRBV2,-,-,TGTGCCAGCAGTGTCTCCCCTAACAATGAGCAGTTCTTC,CASSVSPNNEQFF
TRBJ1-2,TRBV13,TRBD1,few,TGTGCCAGCAGCTTCAGGGGGCCCCTCTATGGCTACACCTTC,CASSFRGPLYGYTF
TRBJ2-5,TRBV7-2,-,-,TGTGCCAGCAGCAACAGGCTATCAGAGACCCAGTACTTC,CASSNRLSETQYF
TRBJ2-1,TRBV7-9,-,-,TGTGCCAGCAGTCCGGACCTAGGGGATCACAATGAGCAGTTCTTC,CASSPDLGDHNEQFF
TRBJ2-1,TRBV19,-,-,TGTGCCAGTAGTATAGAAGGGACTTTACGAGGTGAGCAGTTCTTC,CASSIEGTLRGEQFF
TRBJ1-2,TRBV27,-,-,TGTGCCAGCAAGGTCTCAGGCGGGCATGGCTACACCTTC,CASKVSGGHGYTF
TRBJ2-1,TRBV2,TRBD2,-,TGTGCCAGCAGTGCAGCGGGGGGTTACAATGAGCAGTTCTTC,CASSAAGGYNEQFF
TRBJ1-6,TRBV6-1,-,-,TGTGCCAGCAGTGAAGGGAGGGGCAACTATAATTCACCCCTCCACTTT,CASSEGRGNYNSPLHF
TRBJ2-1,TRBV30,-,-,TGTGCCTGGAGTGCGGGCAATGAGCAGTTCTTC,CAWSAGNEQFF
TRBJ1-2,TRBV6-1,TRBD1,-,TGTGCCAGCAGTGAAAATGGACAGGGCCCCCTCTATGGCTACACCTTC,CASSENGQGPLYGYTF
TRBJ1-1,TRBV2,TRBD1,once,TGTGCCAGCAGTGTAGGGGGCGCGGTCACTGAAGCTTTCTTT,CASSVGGAVTEAFF
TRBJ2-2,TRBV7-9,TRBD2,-,TGTGCCAGCAGGGGGACTAGCGGAGGCGGTACCGGGGAGCTGTTTTTT,CASRGTSGGGTGELFF
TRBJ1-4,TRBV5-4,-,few,TGTGCCAGCAGCCCGCTGCCAGATGAAAAACTGTTTTTT,CASSPLPDEKLFF
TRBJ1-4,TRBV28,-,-,TGTGCCAGCAGTTCGCTGGAGGGGAGTGCAACTAATGAAAAACTGTTTTTT,CASSSLEGSATNEKLFF
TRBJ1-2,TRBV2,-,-,TGTGCCAGCAGTGAAATGGGGGGGGGCTACACCTTC,CASSEMGGGYTF
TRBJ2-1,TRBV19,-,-,TGTGCCAGTAGTATCAAACTAGCTCGGGAGCAGTTCTTC,CASSIKLAREQFF
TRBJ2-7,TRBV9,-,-,TGTGCCAGCAGCGTAGGCGGCGGCGTAAGCTCCTACGAGCAGTACTTC,CASSVGGGVSSYEQYF
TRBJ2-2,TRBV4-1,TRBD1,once,TGCGCCAGCAGCCAAGAGGACAGGGCCGGGGAGCTGTTTTTT,CASSQEDRAGELFF
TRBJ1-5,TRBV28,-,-,TGTGCCAGCAGTTTGTTCCAGGGTTTTAGCAATCAGCCCCAGCATTTT,CASSLFQGFSNQPQHF
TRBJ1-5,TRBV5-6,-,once,TGTGCCAGCAGCTTGGAACGAGGGCAGCCCCAGCATTTT,CASSLERGQPQHF
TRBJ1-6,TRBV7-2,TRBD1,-,TGTGCCAGCAGCTCGCTAAACGTCAGGGGGCAGTCACCCCTCCACTTT,CASSSLNVRGQSPLHF
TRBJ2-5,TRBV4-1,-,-,TGCGCCAGCAGCCAAGATGGGCTAGCCCCGACCCAGTACTTC,CASSQDGLAPTQYF
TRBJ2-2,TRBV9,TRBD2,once,TGTGCCAGCAGCGTAGGGAGCGGGAGGGACACCGGGGAGCTGTTTTTT,CASSVGSGRDTGELFF
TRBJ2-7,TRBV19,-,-,TGTGCCAGTAGTATGGGGACACACTCCTACGAGCAGTACTTC,CASSMGTHSYEQYF
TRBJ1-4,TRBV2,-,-,TGTGCCAGCAGTGAAAGGCGGAGTAATGAAAAACTGTTTTTT,CASSERRSNEKLFF
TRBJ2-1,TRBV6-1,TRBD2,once,TGTGCCAGCAGTGCCGCTAGCGGGATTCATGAGCAGTTCTTC,CASSAASGIHEQFF
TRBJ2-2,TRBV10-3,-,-,TGTGCCATCAGGAGGGGGGACAGCGCGAACACCGGGGAGCTGTTTTTT,CAIRRGDSANTGELFF
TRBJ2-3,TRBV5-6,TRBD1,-,TGTGCCAGCAGTCTACCGGGACAGGAGAGCACAGATACGCAGTATTTT,CASSLPGQESTDTQYF
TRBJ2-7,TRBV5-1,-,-,TGCGCCAGCAGCTTAATATCCGGGGTTACCTCCTACGAGCAGTACTTC,CASSLISGVTSYEQYF
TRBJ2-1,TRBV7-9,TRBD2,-,TGTGCCAGCAGCTTAGTTACTAGCGGGAGGGCCAATGAGCAGTTCTTC,CASSLVTSGRANEQFF
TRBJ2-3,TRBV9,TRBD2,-,TGTGCCAGCAGCCGCGGGGGATCTAGCACAGATACGCAGTATTTT,CASSRGGSSTDTQYF
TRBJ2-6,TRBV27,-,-,TGTGCCAGCAGTTCGGGACTCTCTGGGGCCAACGTCCTGACTTTC,CASSSGLSGANVLTF
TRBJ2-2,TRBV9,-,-,TGTGCCAGCAGAGCCCCTCTCGACACCGGGGAGCTGTTTTTT,CASRAPLDTGELFF
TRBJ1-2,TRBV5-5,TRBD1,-,TGTGCCAGCAGCGCCGGACAGGGGTACGGCTACACCTTC,CASSAGQGYGYTF
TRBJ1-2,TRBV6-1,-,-,TGTGCCAGCAGTGAACAATCCAGATCTTTTAACTATGGCTACACCTTC,CASSEQSRSFNYGYTF
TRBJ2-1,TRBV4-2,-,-,TGTGCCAGCAGCCTCCAACTAGCTGATGGGGGAAATGAGCAGTTCTTC,CASSLQLADGGNEQFF
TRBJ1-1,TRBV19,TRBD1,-,TGTGCCAGTACCCGACCCTACCAGGACAGGGCAAACACTGAAGCTTTCTTT,CASTRPYQDRANTEAFF
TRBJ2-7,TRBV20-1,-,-,TGCAGTGCTAGTGTAGCAGAGCAGTACTTC,CSASVAEQYF